Presented here are 24 T cell receptor beta chains from one specimen sequenced in a study of blood T cell repertoires in COVID-19. TCRdb's copy holds only in-frame clones and misses some; the assay was immunoSEQ multiplex PCR. Of about 300,000 clones in the sample, roughly 80% are singletons; the top ten hold roughly 1.5%. Sequencing input: peripheral blood. The receptors here all came from a human donor with COVID-19, enrolled during active disease. The donor label of this sample is uncertain.

The chain has TRBV27 and TRBJ1-2; 7 bases line up with TRBD1. This CDR3 comprises 15 residues. Trimming removed 6 bases from V and 0 bases from J; junction bases left unmatched: 7. The germline V gene encodes CDR1 MNHEY and CDR2 SMNVEV (reference sequence). This CDR3 reads CASSPRQGTNYGYTF. The DNA of the CDR3 is TGTGCCAGCAGCCCCAGACAGGGAACTAACTATGGCTACACCTTC.

V gene TRBV5-4 combines with J gene TRBJ1-1, with D perhaps matching TRBD1 (6 bases). V dropped 4 bases and J dropped 2 bases, with 18 bases sitting between them. This CDR3 spans 16 amino acids. The V gene's germline CDR1 is SGHNT and CDR2 YYREEE (reference sequence). The CDR3 sequence: CASSPVAGDLNTEAFF. CDR3 coding DNA: TGTGCCAGCAGCCCTGTCGCAGGGGACCTCAACACTGAAGCTTTCTTT.

This chain uses TRBV30 with TRBJ1-3; D possibly corresponds to TRBD1 (5 bases). The CDR3 covers 14 residues. Trimming shortened V by 4 bases and J by 3 bases, and 13 bases separated the two germline ends. In germline, CDR1 is GTSNPN, CDR2 SVGIG (reference sequence). The CDR3 nucleotides read TGTGCCTGGAAGACGGGAGGGGTTGGAAACACCATATATTTT. As protein: CAWKTGGVGNTIYF.

The J gene is TRBJ2-7, the V gene TRBV3-1 (or the pseudogene TRBV3-2); D is possibly TRBD1 (6 bases). With 6 bases removed from V and 3 bases from J, the gap between germline ends came to 12 bases. CDR1 and CDR2 from the germline V gene are LGHDT and YNNKEL (reference sequence). The CDR3 sequence is 13 residues long. The CDR3 DNA follows: TGTGCCAGCAGGCTAACAGGGTACTACGAGCAGTACTTC. It translates to CASRLTGYYEQYF.

The genes are TRBV5-1 and TRBJ2-1; 12 bases align to TRBD2. Germline CDR1 and CDR2: SGHRS and YFSETQ. The CDR3 totals 16 residues. V lost 0 bases, J lost 3 bases, and 1 base stayed unmatched. CDR3 DNA sequence: TGCGCCAGCAGCTTGGCGACTAGCGGGAGCTACAATGAGCAGTTCTTC. As protein: CASSLATSGSYNEQFF.

The CDR3 DNA reads TGCGCCAGCAGCCCCGATCCCGGGACAGGGGGAAACATTCAGTACTTC. Encoded protein: CASSPDPGTGGNIQYF. The chain is built from TRBV5-1 and TRBJ2-4, with 11 bases lining up with TRBD1. Germline lookup yields CDR1 SGHRS and CDR2 YFSETQ. The CDR3 spans 16 residues. The V gene end was trimmed by 4 bases and the J gene end by 6 bases; junction bases not matched to a gene: 9. The full variable domain, its missing parts supplied by reference TRBV5-1 and TRBJ2-4, is KAGVTQTPRYLIKTRGQQVTLSCSPISGHRSVSWYQQTPGQGLQFLFEYFSETQRNKGNFPGRFSGRQFSNSRSEMNVSTLELGDSALYLCASSPDPGTGGNIQYFGAGTRLSVL.

The chain has TRBV19 and TRBJ2-3; D gene uncertain. The CDR3 consists of 14 residues. Germline V gene sequence: CDR1 LNHDA, CDR2 SQIVND (reference sequence). V shed 4 bases and J shed 4 bases, with 12 bases lying between them. In DNA form, the CDR3 reads TGTGCCAGTAGTAGAGGCAGAACTGCAGATACGCAGTATTTT. It encodes CASSRGRTADTQYF.

The V and J genes are TRBV19 and TRBJ2-1, with 8 bases identical to TRBD1. CDR3 length: 17 residues. The junction had 11 bases not matched to a gene; V was cut back by 3 bases and J by 4 bases. From germline, CDR1 is LNHDA and CDR2 SQIVND (reference sequence). DNA for the CDR3: TGTGCCAGTAGTATCGACAGGGGAGGTGTACATTACAATGAGCAGTTCTTC. Residues: CASSIDRGGVHYNEQFF.

This chain connects TRBV2 to TRBJ2-5; weak D call: TRBD2 (6 bases). The CDR3 loop spans 15 amino acids. The V end lost 2 bases, the J end lost 0 bases, and 10 bases lay between the germline ends. The germline V gene encodes CDR1 SNHLY and CDR2 FYNNEI. The CDR3 loop is CASSEQDYYQETQYF. In DNA form, the CDR3 reads TGTGCCAGCAGTGAACAGGACTACTACCAAGAGACCCAGTACTTC.

The chain joins TRBV5-1 to TRBJ2-7, with TRBD2 matching over 10 bases. Germline CDR1 is SGHRS and CDR2 is YFSETQ. The CDR3 length is 17 residues. V shed 3 bases and J 5 bases; nucleotides not matched to a gene: 14. The DNA for the CDR3 is TGCGCCAGCAGCTCCCGGAGAGTAGCGGGAGGCATGAACGAGCAGTACTTC. Protein product: CASSSRRVAGGMNEQYF. The whole variable domain, remainder taken from reference TRBV5-1 and TRBJ2-7, is KAGVTQTPRYLIKTRGQQVTLSCSPISGHRSVSWYQQTPGQGLQFLFEYFSETQRNKGNFPGRFSGRQFSNSRSEMNVSTLELGDSALYLCASSSRRVAGGMNEQYFGPGTRLTVT.

The V gene is TRBV6-5, the J gene TRBJ1-6; 7 nucleotides agree with TRBD1. Germline trimming cut 7 bases from V and 8 bases from J; bases unmatched to any gene: 8. The CDR3 has 14 amino acids. Germline-derived CDR1 and CDR2 are MNHEY and SVGAGI. In nucleotides, the CDR3 is TGTGCCAGCAATAGACAGGGCGGCTATTCACCCCTCCACTTT. Translating it yields CASNRQGGYSPLHF.

This clone was observed a few times. The chain has TRBV7-9 and TRBJ1-4, with D possibly being TRBD1 (6 bases). V gave up 1 base and J gave up 3 bases, with 9 bases separating them. The CDR3 sequence is 15 residues long. The germline CDR1 and CDR2 sequences are SEHNR and FQNEAQ (reference sequence). CDR3 protein: CASSLVPGANEKLFF. CDR3 coding DNA: TGTGCCAGCAGCTTAGTGCCAGGGGCTAATGAAAAACTGTTTTTT.

This chain uses TRBV19 with TRBJ2-7; 12 nucleotides align to TRBD1. V trimming: 5 bases; J trimming: 6 bases; junction bases outside the gene matches: 11. The CDR3 sequence is 16 residues long. Germline lookup yields CDR1 LNHDA and CDR2 SQIVND (reference sequence). In DNA form, the CDR3 reads TGTGCCAGTAGTGCCCGACCGGGACAGGGGGCTCTCGAGCAGTACTTC. Its translation is CASSARPGQGALEQYF.

This chain joins TRBV19 and TRBJ2-7; D is undetermined. Germline values: CDR1 LNHDA, CDR2 SQIVND (reference sequence). This CDR3 comprises 14 residues. V was shortened by 4 bases and J by 0 bases, with 10 bases between the two germline ends. CDR3 coding DNA: TGTGCCAGTAGTACGAACTCCAACTCCTACGAGCAGTACTTC. This translates into CASSTNSNSYEQYF.

This chain joins TRBV27 and TRBJ2-1; D remains unclear. CDR1 MNHEY and CDR2 SMNVEV come from the germline V gene (reference sequence). V lost 6 bases and J lost 5, with 17 bases in between. There are 15 residues in the CDR3. The CDR3 DNA reads TGTGCCAGCAGCTCGCCCTCAACCCCGGACAATGAGCAGTTCTTC. Protein sequence: CASSSPSTPDNEQFF.

This clone appeared once. V usage is TRBV6-5 and J usage is TRBJ2-7, with 8 bases lining up with TRBD2. This CDR3 region has 11 residues. CDR1 MNHEY and CDR2 SVGAGI come from the germline V gene. The V gene end was trimmed by 7 bases and the J gene end by 5 bases; junction bases not matched to a gene: 1. Here the CDR3 DNA reads TGTGCCAGCAAGACTAGCGACGAGCAGTACTTC. This encodes CASKTSDEQYF.

This chain links TRBV28 with TRBJ1-5; 10 nucleotides align to TRBD1. Looked up from germline, CDR1 is MDHEN and CDR2 is SYDVKM. The junction had 9 bases not matched to a gene; V was cut back by 6 bases and J by 4 bases. This CDR3 region has 16 residues. The CDR3 loop is CASSDARDRGNQPQHF. The CDR3 nucleotides are TGTGCCAGCAGCGACGCCCGGGACAGGGGAAATCAGCCCCAGCATTTT.

The table lists this clone with a count of one. This sequence joins TRBV2 and TRBJ1-5; D may be TRBD1 (6 bases). Looked up from germline, CDR1 is SNHLY and CDR2 is FYNNEI. V was clipped by 4 bases and J by 6 bases, with 10 bases between them. There are 13 residues in the CDR3. This chain's CDR3 is CASSVDRAQPQHF. The DNA of the CDR3 is TGTGCCAGCAGTGTGGACAGAGCTCAGCCCCAGCATTTT.

The CDR3 spells CASSSRTVSYGYTF. Here the CDR3 DNA reads TGTGCCAGTAGTTCACGGACAGTGTCCTATGGCTACACCTTC. This chain uses TRBV19 with TRBJ1-2; a weak D match, TRBD1 (6 bases). The V and J ends lost 5 bases and 4 bases respectively, with 14 bases between them. Germline loops: CDR1 LNHDA, CDR2 SQIVND (reference sequence). CDR3 size: 14 residues.

The genes are TRBV13 and TRBJ2-2; the match to TRBD1 covers 9 bases. The germline V gene has CDR1 PRHDT and CDR2 FYEKMQ (reference sequence). The J segment lost 9 bases and the V segment lost 0 bases, leaving 5 bases of the junction unmatched. The CDR3 runs 15 residues. CDR3 residues: CASSLGDRGRRELFF. The CDR3 DNA is TGTGCCAGCAGCTTAGGGGACAGGGGACGAAGGGAGCTGTTTTTT.

The chain carries TRBV9 and TRBJ2-3, with TRBD2 matching 9 bases. Germline-derived CDR1 and CDR2 are SGDLS and YYNGEE. The CDR3 runs to 16 residues. Trimming cost V 4 bases and J 1 base; bases outside gene matches: 7. CDR3 loop: CASSLRTSVRTDTQYF. The CDR3 DNA follows: TGTGCCAGCAGCCTACGGACTAGCGTTCGCACAGATACGCAGTATTTT. Filled out from reference TRBV9 and TRBJ2-3, the complete variable domain reads DSGVTQTPKHLITATGQRVTLRCSPRSGDLSVYWYQQSLDQGLQFLIQYYNGEERAKGNILERFSAQQFPDLHSELNLSSLELGDSALYFCASSLRTSVRTDTQYFGPGTRLTVL.

The genes are TRBV2 and TRBJ2-7; D remains ambiguous. The CDR3 is 14 residues long. V was pared by 3 bases and J by 6 bases, with 15 bases between. Germline V gene data show CDR1 as SNHLY and CDR2 as FYNNEI. CDR3 nucleotides: TGTGCCAGCAGTGATGGTGGTCTCCTCGGCGAGCAGTACTTC. It specifies CASSDGGLLGEQYF. The whole variable domain, filled in from reference TRBV2 and TRBJ2-7, reads EPEVTQTPSHQVTQMGQEVILRCVPISNHLYFYWYRQILGQKVEFLVSFYNNEISEKSEIFDDQFSVERPDGSNFTLKIRSTKLEDSAMYFCASSDGGLLGEQYFGPGTRLTVT.

Only a few counts were recorded for this clone. The CDR3 spells CASRGGPGPQHF. Written as DNA, the CDR3 is TGTGCCAGCAGGGGGGGGCCCGGGCCCCAGCATTTT. This chain uses TRBV28 with TRBJ1-5; the D gene is possibly TRBD1 (6 bases). V was shortened by 6 bases and J by 9 bases, with 12 bases between the two germline ends. This CDR3 spans 12 amino acids. Germline CDR1 and CDR2: MDHEN and SYDVKM.

This sequence joins TRBV7-3 and TRBJ1-1, with 8 bases matching TRBD1. This CDR3 has 17 residues. Germline V gene data show CDR1 as SGHTA and CDR2 as FQGTGA. Trimming took 5 bases from V and 5 from J; bases not matched to a gene: 16. CDR3 sequence: CASSLLPLGQAGTEAFF. As DNA, the CDR3 is TGTGCCAGCAGCCTGCTACCTTTGGGACAGGCGGGGACTGAAGCTTTCTTT.